This section outlines one TCR beta chain sequence together with its context. The antigen is unknown. The V segment lost 7 bases and the J segment 1 base; nucleotides outside the gene matches: 8. The germline V gene has CDR1 MDHEN and CDR2 SYDVKM. This CDR3 spans 15 amino acids. These data originate in a study of blood T cells in healthy people across ages. Study-wide background: About one barcoded TCR beta cDNA was captured per two T cells. Study conclusions and caveats: The recorded TCR beta diversity per million T cells decreased in a roughly linear manner with age.

A J-beta primer mix and a sample-barcoded 5' primer were used in a second PCR of roughly 7 to 12 cycles. Each cDNA molecule was tagged by a template-switch adaptor with 12 random nucleotides. Via MiXCR, TCRdb re-called the 5' RACE reads, giving one row per CDR3 protein. Of around 690,000 distinct CDR3 sequences listed, approximately 59% are singletons. Sequencing was done on a sample of blood. This TCR was sampled from a man in his 60s in good health. The J gene is TRBJ2-5, the V gene TRBV28, with 8 bases fitting TRBD1. This CDR3 reads CASNTPQGAQETQYF. CDR3 bases: TGTGCCAGCAACACTCCTCAGGGGGCCCAAGAGACCCAGTACTTC.